Following are 31 T cell receptor beta chains from one sample sequenced in a study of blood T cell repertoires in COVID-19. Here immunoSEQ multiplex PCR was the method, and the copy in TCRdb shows in-frame clones only, minus some. Of around 290,000 clones listed, more than 70% are singletons. Sequencing used peripheral blood. These receptors all come from a woman in her forties or fifties who had recovered from COVID-19.

Turning to this clone: Compared with germline, one end of the junction differs, possibly owing to a read error. The chain is built from TRBV6-5 and TRBJ2-1; 7 positions agree with TRBD1. The CDR3 covers 14 residues. Germline V CDR1 and CDR2: MNHEY, SVGAGI. CDR3 sequence reads: CVSRDRDRYNEQFF. The CDR3 DNA reads as TGTGTCAGCAGGGACCGGGACAGATACAATGAGCAGTTCTTC.

This rearrangement joins TRBV9 to TRBJ2-1; 9 bases line up with TRBD2. The CDR3 length is 15 residues. Germline CDR1 reads SGDLS; CDR2 reads YYNGEE. V shed 4 bases and J 5 bases; nucleotides not matched to a gene: 7. Here the CDR3 reads CASSLLAGENNEQFF. The CDR3 nucleotides read TGTGCCAGCAGCCTTTTAGCGGGGGAAAACAATGAGCAGTTCTTC.

This clone has only a few counts. A read error may produce the germline difference seen at one junction end. The rearrangement links TRBV7-9 to TRBJ1-1; 7 bases map to TRBD1. This CDR3 is 12 amino acids long. From germline, CDR1 is SEHNR and CDR2 FQNEAQ (reference sequence). CDR3 bases: TGTGCCGGCAGACAGGGGAACACTGAAGCTTTCTTT. Amino acid sequence: CAGRQGNTEAFF.

The chain employs TRBV6-5 and TRBJ1-3; D uncertain. Germline V gives CDR1 MNHEY, CDR2 SVGAGI. The CDR3 has 14 residues. The V end was cut by 5 bases, the J end by 0 bases, with 8 bases between. CDR3 sequence: CASSTINSGNTIYF. CDR3 bases: TGTGCCAGCAGTACTATAAACTCTGGAAACACCATATATTTT.

The chain joins TRBV7-8 to TRBJ1-2; D is possibly TRBD1 (6 bases). This CDR3 comprises 13 residues. V gave up 5 bases and J gave up 7 bases, with 14 bases separating them. Germline CDR1 and CDR2: SGHVS and FQNEAQ. DNA for the CDR3: TGTGCCAGCAGCATTGCAGGGGCCCCTGGCTACACCTTC. Translated: CASSIAGAPGYTF.

In this sample, this clone turned up a few times. The chain employs TRBV19 and TRBJ2-7; 10 nucleotides match TRBD2. CDR1 is LNHDA and CDR2 is SQIVND in the germline V gene (reference sequence). The V and J ends lost 4 bases and 3 bases, in that order; junction bases with no gene match: 3. The CDR3 consists of 14 residues. The CDR3 sequence: CASSTTSGIYEQYF. CDR3 bases: TGTGCCAGTAGTACTACTAGCGGGATCTACGAGCAGTACTTC.

The chain links TRBV4-3 to TRBJ1-2; tentatively, D is TRBD1 (6 bases). The V gene's germline CDR1 is LGHNA and CDR2 YSLEER. V was clipped by 1 base and J by 5 bases, with 20 bases between them. CDR3 length: 17 residues. The CDR3 nucleotides read TGCGCCAGCAGCCAAGTCCGGGGGGGAACAGGGATTTATGGCTACACCTTC. Amino acid sequence: CASSQVRGGTGIYGYTF.

The genes are TRBV7-2 and TRBJ1-1; weak D call: TRBD1 (5 bases). CDR3 length equals 14 residues. CDR1 SGHTA and CDR2 FQGNSA come from the germline V gene. The V and J ends lost 4 bases and 7 bases respectively, with 16 bases between them. As DNA, the CDR3 is TGTGCCAGCAGCTCCCGGGGGGATCGGGGTGAAGCTTTCTTT. It codes for CASSSRGDRGEAFF.

The genes are TRBV18 and TRBJ2-1, with D maybe TRBD2 (5 bases). Deletions cut 0 bases from V and 8 bases from J, with 17 bases between. In germline, CDR1 is KGHSH, CDR2 LQKENI. The CDR3 spans 16 residues. CDR3: CASSPPVRAGGYEQFF. In DNA, the CDR3 is TGTGCCAGCTCACCACCGGTAAGGGCGGGCGGTTATGAGCAGTTCTTC.

This chain links TRBV18 with TRBJ1-3; 8 nucleotides agree with TRBD1. Germline lookup yields CDR1 KGHSH and CDR2 LQKENI. V shed 5 bases and J 0 bases; nucleotides not matched to a gene: 9. This CDR3 is 17 amino acids long. The CDR3 DNA follows: TGTGCCAGCTCAACCCAGGGGGCCGCTAGCTCTGGAAACACCATATATTTT. Translated: CASSTQGAASSGNTIYF.

This sequence joins TRBV19 and TRBJ1-1, with a tentative D call TRBD1 (5 bases). V gave up 4 bases and J gave up 4 bases, with 10 bases separating them. The CDR3 length is 13 residues. Germline CDR1 and CDR2: LNHDA and SQIVND (reference sequence). CDR3 region: CASSRQPSTEAFF. The DNA for the CDR3 is TGTGCCAGTAGTAGACAGCCGAGCACTGAAGCTTTCTTT.

V and J are TRBV19 and TRBJ1-5; 7 positions agree with TRBD1. This CDR3 spans 17 amino acids. Germline trimming cut 0 bases from V and 0 bases from J; bases unmatched to any gene: 5. The germline gives CDR1 LNHDA, CDR2 SQIVND (reference sequence). The DNA for the CDR3 is TGTGCCAGTAGTATAGAAGGGGGCCGACCTAGCAATCAGCCCCAGCATTTT. The encoded protein is CASSIEGGRPSNQPQHF.

The J gene is TRBJ2-3, the V gene TRBV30, with 7 bases fitting TRBD2. CDR3 length equals 15 residues. Unmatched junction bases numbered 7, after V lost 2 bases and J lost 2 bases. Germline loops: CDR1 GTSNPN, CDR2 SVGIG (reference sequence). CDR3 amino acids: CAWSSGGSLTDTQYF. The CDR3 coding sequence is TGTGCCTGGAGTAGCGGCGGGAGTCTCACAGATACGCAGTATTTT.

Concerning this clone itself: The same CDR3 arises from other DNA sequences in this sample as well. The chain employs TRBV9 and TRBJ2-2; 7 bases fit TRBD1. The CDR3 runs to 14 residues. V lost 2 bases to trimming and J lost 5 bases; unmatched junction nucleotides: 3. Germline loops: CDR1 SGDLS, CDR2 YYNGEE. The CDR3 DNA sequence: TGTGCCAGCAGCGTTGCCAGGGGGACCGGGGAGCTGTTTTTT. Residues: CASSVARGTGELFF.

This rearrangement joins TRBV28 to TRBJ2-1, with 8 bases matching TRBD1. The V segment lost 6 bases and the J segment 10 bases; nucleotides outside the gene matches: 8. Germline CDR1 and CDR2: MDHEN and SYDVKM. This CDR3 region has 13 residues. The CDR3 bases are TGTGCCAGCAGCCAGGGGGCTATCCGGGAGCAGTTCTTC. Translating it yields CASSQGAIREQFF.

The rearrangement links TRBV7-2 to TRBJ1-6; TRBD1 agrees at 8 bases. The CDR3 runs 16 residues. With V trimmed by 5 bases and J by 10 bases, 13 bases remained unmatched. Germline V CDR1 and CDR2: SGHTA, FQGNSA. The CDR3 is CASSVRETGEVSPLHF. The CDR3 nucleotides read TGTGCCAGCAGCGTCCGAGAGACAGGGGAGGTCTCACCCCTCCACTTT.

The chain is built from TRBV9 and TRBJ2-6; 12 bases agree with TRBD2. V lost 5 bases and J lost 3; bases outside the gene matches: 15. The CDR3 is 20 residues long. Germline V lookup: CDR1 SGDLS, CDR2 YYNGEE. The CDR3 loop reads CASSRGLAGTTARGANVLTF. The CDR3 DNA reads TGTGCCAGCAGTCGCGGACTAGCGGGAACCACGGCGCGTGGGGCCAACGTCCTGACTTTC.

The V gene is TRBV5-3, the J gene TRBJ2-3, with D unresolved. TRBV5-3 is annotated as an ORF whose role is uncertain. CDR3 length: 15 amino acids. The V end was cut by 1 base, the J end by 3 bases, with 12 bases between. In DNA, the CDR3 is TGTGCCAGAAGCTTGTTAACTTCAATAACAGATACGCAGTATTTT. It codes for CARSLLTSITDTQYF.

V gene TRBV18 combines with J gene TRBJ1-4, with D uncertain. The germline V gene has CDR1 KGHSH and CDR2 LQKENI. The CDR3 covers 11 residues. Trimming removed 2 bases from V and 11 bases from J, with 6 bases in between. The CDR3 DNA follows: TGTGCCAGCTCACCAGGGCCTAAACTGTTTTTT. Translating it yields CASSPGPKLFF.

This sequence joins TRBV2 and TRBJ1-1; D is undetermined. V was cut by 8 bases and J by 1 base, with 11 bases left in between. The CDR3 loop spans 13 amino acids. The V gene's germline CDR1 is SNHLY and CDR2 FYNNEI. The CDR3 nucleotides read TGTGCCAGCTCCCTTGGGCAGAACACTGAAGCTTTCTTT. This translates into CASSLGQNTEAFF.

The J gene is TRBJ2-7, the V gene TRBV11-3; 10 bases line up with TRBD2. Germline CDR1 SGHNT, CDR2 YENEEA. The CDR3 loop spans 14 amino acids. The ends lost 7 bases at V and 1 base at J; junction bases unmatched: 4. This CDR3 is CASNASGGSYEQYF. CDR3 coding DNA: TGTGCCAGCAACGCTAGCGGGGGATCCTACGAGCAGTACTTC.

The chain has TRBV7-9 and TRBJ1-3; 8 bases align to TRBD1. J gave up 4 bases and V 6 bases, and 11 bases lay outside the gene matches. There are 16 residues in the CDR3. Germline lookup yields CDR1 SEHNR and CDR2 FQNEAQ (reference sequence). The CDR3 is CASSSSGGPSGNTIYF. CDR3 DNA: TGTGCCAGCAGTTCTTCAGGGGGCCCCTCCGGAAACACCATATATTTT.

The chain recombines TRBV10-3 with TRBJ2-7; D possibly corresponds to TRBD1 (6 bases). The CDR3 loop spans 12 amino acids. The V gene lost 5 bases and the J gene lost 3 bases, with 8 bases spanning the gap. Germline V gene data show CDR1 as ENHRY and CDR2 as SYGVKD. Here the CDR3 reads CAISKQGYEQYF. CDR3 DNA: TGTGCCATCAGTAAACAGGGCTACGAGCAGTACTTC.

The rearrangement uses TRBV7-9 and TRBJ2-7; the match to TRBD1 covers 7 bases. The length of the CDR3 is 15 residues. The ends lost 5 bases at V and 0 bases at J; junction bases unmatched: 7. The germline CDR1 and CDR2 sequences are SEHNR and FQNEAQ (reference sequence). CDR3 region: CASSTGQDSSYEQYF. CDR3 bases: TGTGCCAGCAGCACCGGACAGGACTCCTCCTACGAGCAGTACTTC.

J is TRBJ1-2 and V is TRBV15; 8 bases line up with TRBD1. The CDR3 is 16 residues long. The ends lost 0 bases at V and 8 bases at J; junction bases unmatched: 11. Germline V lookup: CDR1 LNHNV, CDR2 YYDKDF (reference sequence). CDR3 amino acids: CATSRDFGRGLGGYTF. Here the CDR3 DNA reads TGTGCCACCAGCAGAGATTTCGGCAGGGGGCTGGGAGGCTACACCTTC.

This clone was seen just once. V usage is TRBV30 and J usage is TRBJ2-5, with 8 positions matching TRBD2. The germline gives CDR1 GTSNPN, CDR2 SVGIG (reference sequence). J lost 5 bases, V lost 3 bases, and 8 bases had no gene match. The CDR3 has 14 residues. For the CDR3, the DNA is TGTGCCTGGAGCGCCGGGGGGGTTGGGGAGACCCAGTACTTC. It translates to CAWSAGGVGETQYF.

The chain combines TRBV3-1 (or the pseudogene TRBV3-2) with TRBJ2-5; D possibly corresponds to TRBD2 (5 bases). In germline, CDR1 is LGHDT, CDR2 YNNKEL (reference sequence). CDR3 length: 16 residues. V was clipped by 0 bases and J by 7 bases, with 18 bases between them. The CDR3 reads CASSQDFSRRIGTQYF. For the CDR3, the DNA is TGTGCCAGCAGCCAAGACTTCTCGCGGAGGATTGGGACCCAGTACTTC.

The chain employs TRBV7-2 and TRBJ1-1; 9 nucleotides align to TRBD1. CDR3 size: 15 residues. Germline-derived CDR1 and CDR2 are SGHTA and FQGNSA. Trimming took 7 bases from V and 4 from J; bases not matched to a gene: 10. In nucleotides, the CDR3 is TGTGCCAGCACTTGGGGGGGACAGGGCGGCACTGAAGCTTTCTTT. This codes for CASTWGGQGGTEAFF.

This clone has just a few counts. This chain links TRBV5-6 with TRBJ1-1; D is uncertain. This CDR3 region has 14 residues. V was trimmed by 6 bases and J by 5 bases, leaving 17 bases between them. CDR1 and CDR2 (germline): SGHDT, YYEEEE. The CDR3 nucleotides are TGTGCCAGCACCCAGGTAGGGAGAAGGACTGAAGCTTTCTTT. Protein sequence: CASTQVGRRTEAFF.

This clone was found once. The chain carries TRBV5-4 and TRBJ2-2; 7 bases are a match to TRBD1. The CDR3 runs to 15 residues. CDR1 SGHNT and CDR2 YYREEE come from the germline V gene (reference sequence). Trimming cost V 4 bases and J 5 bases; bases outside gene matches: 8. The CDR3 nucleotides are TGTGCCAGCAGCGGATCGACAGGGCAAACCGGGGAGCTGTTTTTT. It encodes CASSGSTGQTGELFF.

The chain links TRBV6-5 to TRBJ2-5; the D gene is possibly TRBD1 (6 bases). This CDR3 is 16 amino acids long. With 0 bases removed from V and 7 bases from J, the gap between germline ends came to 18 bases. Germline V gene lookup returns CDR1 MNHEY and CDR2 SVGAGI. CDR3 DNA sequence: TGTGCCAGCAGTTACTCTGGGACGGCCATAGGGGGGACCCAGTACTTC. It specifies CASSYSGTAIGGTQYF.